The TCR beta chain under discussion was sequenced for a study of shared clonotypes between healthy human individuals. Study information: The donor pool was made up of a couple of women and a few men aged 18 to 49. Whole-study findings and limits: The study sampled only blood, and tissue repertoires likely differ. Clonotype sharing across donors was expected to vary with sequencing depth.

Germline V CDR1 and CDR2: SGHRS, YFSETQ. The J segment lost 9 bases and the V segment lost 0 bases, leaving 6 bases of the junction unmatched. CDR3 size: 15 residues. Donors were healthy HIV-negative adults without recently reported acute infections or vaccinations. This clone was seen more than once but under ten times. Its target is not known. The data were produced by immunoSEQ multiplex PCR, yet TCRdb's version contains in-frame clones alone and is incomplete. The sample yields hundreds of thousands of clones, 75% to 85% seen once. The source of this sequence is a woman in her thirties or forties in good health. Some clones in this sample may be carry-over from other donors' samples. Sequenced: PBMCs. The chain is built from TRBV5-1 and TRBJ1-6; TRBD1 aligns across 7 bases. CDR3 loop: CASSLEWTGRSPLHF. DNA for the CDR3: TGCGCCAGCAGCTTGGAGTGGACAGGTCGTTCACCCCTCCACTTT.